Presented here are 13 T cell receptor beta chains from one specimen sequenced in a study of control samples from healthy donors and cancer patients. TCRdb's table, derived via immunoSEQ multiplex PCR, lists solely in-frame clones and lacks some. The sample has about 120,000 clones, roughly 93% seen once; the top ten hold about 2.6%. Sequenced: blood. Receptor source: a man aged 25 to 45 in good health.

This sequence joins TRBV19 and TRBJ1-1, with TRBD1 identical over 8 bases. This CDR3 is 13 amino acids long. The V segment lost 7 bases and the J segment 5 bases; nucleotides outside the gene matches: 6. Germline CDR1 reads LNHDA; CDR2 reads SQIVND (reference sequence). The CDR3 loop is CASNQGAMTEAFF. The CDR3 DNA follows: TGTGCCAGTAATCAGGGGGCTATGACTGAAGCTTTCTTT.

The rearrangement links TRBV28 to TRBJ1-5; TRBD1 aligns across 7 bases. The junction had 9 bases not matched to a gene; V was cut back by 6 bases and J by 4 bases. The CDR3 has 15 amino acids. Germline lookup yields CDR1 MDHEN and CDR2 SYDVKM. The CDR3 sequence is CASRGRTGRNQPQHF. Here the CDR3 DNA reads TGTGCCAGCAGGGGACGGACAGGCCGTAATCAGCCCCAGCATTTT.

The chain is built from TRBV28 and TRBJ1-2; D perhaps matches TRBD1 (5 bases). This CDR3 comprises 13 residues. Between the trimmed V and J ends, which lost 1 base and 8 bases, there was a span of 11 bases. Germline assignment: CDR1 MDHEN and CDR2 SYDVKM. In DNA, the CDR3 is TGTGCCAGCAGTTTATTTTCCGGGGCCGGCTACACCTTC. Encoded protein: CASSLFSGAGYTF.

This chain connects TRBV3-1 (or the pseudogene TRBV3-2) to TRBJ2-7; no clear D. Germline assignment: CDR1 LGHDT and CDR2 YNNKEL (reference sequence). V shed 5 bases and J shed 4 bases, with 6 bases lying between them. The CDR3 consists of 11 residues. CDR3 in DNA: TGTGCCAGCAGCAATATTTACGAGCAGTACTTC. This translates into CASSNIYEQYF.

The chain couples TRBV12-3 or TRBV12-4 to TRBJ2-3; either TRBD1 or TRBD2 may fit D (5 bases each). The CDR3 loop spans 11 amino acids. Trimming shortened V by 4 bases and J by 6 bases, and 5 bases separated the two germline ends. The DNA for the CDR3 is TGTGCCAGCAGTTGGGGGGATACGCAGTATTTT. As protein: CASSWGDTQYF.

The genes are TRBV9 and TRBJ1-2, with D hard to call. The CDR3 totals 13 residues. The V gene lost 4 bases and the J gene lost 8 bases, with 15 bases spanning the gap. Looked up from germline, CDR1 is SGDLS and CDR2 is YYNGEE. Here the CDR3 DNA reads TGTGCCAGCAGCCCAAGAGGAGGAGACGGCTACACCTTC. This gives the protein CASSPRGGDGYTF. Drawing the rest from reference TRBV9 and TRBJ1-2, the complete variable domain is DSGVTQTPKHLITATGQRVTLRCSPRSGDLSVYWYQQSLDQGLQFLIQYYNGEERAKGNILERFSAQQFPDLHSELNLSSLELGDSALYFCASSPRGGDGYTFGSGTRLTVV.

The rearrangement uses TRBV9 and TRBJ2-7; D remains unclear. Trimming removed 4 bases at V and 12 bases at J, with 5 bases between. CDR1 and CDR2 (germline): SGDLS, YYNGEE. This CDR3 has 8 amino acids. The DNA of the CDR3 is TGTGCCAGCAGCCCCCTGTACTTC. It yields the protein CASSPLYF.

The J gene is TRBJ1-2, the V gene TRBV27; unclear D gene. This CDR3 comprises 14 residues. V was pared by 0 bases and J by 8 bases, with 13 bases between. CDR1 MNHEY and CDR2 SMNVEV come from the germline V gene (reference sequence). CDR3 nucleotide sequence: TGTGCCAGCAGTTTATCCGCGCGGGGAAGGGGCTACACCTTC. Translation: CASSLSARGRGYTF.

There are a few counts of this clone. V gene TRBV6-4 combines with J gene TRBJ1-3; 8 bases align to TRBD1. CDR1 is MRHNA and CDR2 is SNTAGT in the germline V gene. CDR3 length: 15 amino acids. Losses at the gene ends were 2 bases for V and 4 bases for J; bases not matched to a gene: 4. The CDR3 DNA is TGTGCCAGCAGTGACCTGACAGGGGTAGGAAACACCATATATTTT. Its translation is CASSDLTGVGNTIYF.

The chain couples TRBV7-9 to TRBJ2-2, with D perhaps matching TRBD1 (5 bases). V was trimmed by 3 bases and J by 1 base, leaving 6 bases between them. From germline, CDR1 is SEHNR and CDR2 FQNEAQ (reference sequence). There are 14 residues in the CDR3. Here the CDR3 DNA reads TGTGCCAGCAGCTTCGACAGGAACACCGGGGAGCTGTTTTTT. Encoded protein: CASSFDRNTGELFF. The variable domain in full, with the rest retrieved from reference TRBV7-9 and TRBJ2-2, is DTGVSQNPRHKITKRGQNVTFRCDPISEHNRLYWYRQTLGQGPEFLTYFQNEAQLEKSRLLSDRFSAERPKGSFSTLEIQRTEQGDSAMYLCASSFDRNTGELFFGEGSRLTVL.

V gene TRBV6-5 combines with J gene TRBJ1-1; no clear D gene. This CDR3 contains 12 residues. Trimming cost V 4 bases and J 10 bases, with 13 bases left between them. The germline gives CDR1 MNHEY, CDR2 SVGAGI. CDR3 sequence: CASSSASGGAFF. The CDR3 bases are TGTGCCAGCAGTTCGGCCTCGGGAGGAGCTTTCTTT.

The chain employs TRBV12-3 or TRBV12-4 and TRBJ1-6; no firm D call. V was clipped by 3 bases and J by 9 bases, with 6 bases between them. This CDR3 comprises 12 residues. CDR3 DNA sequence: TGTGCCAGCAGTTTTGTGGGTTCACCCCTCCACTTT. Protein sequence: CASSFVGSPLHF.

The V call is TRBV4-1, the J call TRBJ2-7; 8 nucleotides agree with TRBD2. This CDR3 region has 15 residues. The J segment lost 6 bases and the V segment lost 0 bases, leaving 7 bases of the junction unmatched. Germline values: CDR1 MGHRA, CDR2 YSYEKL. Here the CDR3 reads CASSQEIGSGGEQYV. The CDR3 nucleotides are TGCGCCAGCAGCCAAGAAATTGGGAGCGGGGGCGAGCAGTACGTC.